This T cell receptor (beta chain) is drawn from a study of spatial heterogeneity in lung cancer. Study context: Fewer alpha-chain than beta-chain sequences were consistently detected.

Carried by each TCR cDNA molecule was a unique molecular identifier. TCRdb reanalysed the 5' RACE reads using MiXCR and keeps one entry per CDR3 protein. The data contain 2,500 to 3,000 distinct CDR3 sequences, about 9.1% of them singletons. Per germline, CDR1 SEHNR and CDR2 FQNEAQ (reference sequence). Trimming removed 7 bases from V and 8 bases from J, with 21 bases in between. The CDR3 totals 15 residues. Time point described: sample taken at primary tumor resection. Researchers sequenced whole RNA taken from tumor, nontumor lung or frozen PBMC without sorting. Around 70 TRACERx patients with early, untreated non-small cell lung cancer donated samples. Relative to its sample, this clonotype is medium-sized (0.01 to 0.1%). Little can be read into the size of this beta chain, an off-target read in a library designed for alpha chains.

The chain uses TRBV7-9 and TRBJ2-1; perhaps TRBD2 as D (6 bases). The sample here was normal lung tissue next to the tumor, taken at surgery. The receptor's source is a male donor with early-stage non-small cell lung cancer. DNA for the CDR3: TGTGCCAGCATTTTTGACGGGGGAGTTGTGGATGAGCAGTTCTTC. Translation: CASIFDGGVVDEQFF.